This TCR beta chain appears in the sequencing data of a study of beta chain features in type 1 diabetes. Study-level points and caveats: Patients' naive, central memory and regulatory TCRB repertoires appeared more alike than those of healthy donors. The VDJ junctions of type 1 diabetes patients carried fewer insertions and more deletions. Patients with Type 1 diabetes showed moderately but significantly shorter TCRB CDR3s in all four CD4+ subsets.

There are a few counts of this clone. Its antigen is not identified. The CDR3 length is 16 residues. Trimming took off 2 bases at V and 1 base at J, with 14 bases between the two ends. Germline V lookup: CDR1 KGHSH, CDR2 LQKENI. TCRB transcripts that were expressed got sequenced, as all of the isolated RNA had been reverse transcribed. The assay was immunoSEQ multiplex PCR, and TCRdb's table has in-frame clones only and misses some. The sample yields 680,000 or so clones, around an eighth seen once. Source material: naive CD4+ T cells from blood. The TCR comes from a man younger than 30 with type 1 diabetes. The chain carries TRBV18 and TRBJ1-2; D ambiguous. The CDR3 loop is CASSPGQPPINYGYTF. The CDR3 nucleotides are TGTGCCAGCTCACCAGGCCAGCCTCCGATTAACTATGGCTACACCTTC.